The table lists the clone carrying this T cell receptor beta chain with a few counts. The antigen remains unidentified. TCRdb analysed the RACE reads with MiXCR anew, one entry per CDR3 protein. The sample comprises about 350,000 distinct CDR3 sequences, 5% to 6.5% of which are singletons, and roughly 8.2% rests with the top ten. The data were taken from a study of human T cells and chemical hapten exposure. On the study more broadly: 2% DPC applied to an approximately 2 cm by approximately 2 cm arm area sensitized donors.

The length of the CDR3 is 16 residues. Germline V gives CDR1 KGHSH, CDR2 LQKENI. Trimming removed 1 base at V and 3 bases at J, with 13 bases between. Regarding the study as a whole: After DPC sensitization, TCRs above 1 in 1000 frequency showed no change.

Time point here: pre-sensitization, week 0. The treatment denotes: therapeutic diphenylcyclopropenone sensitization with weekly scalp DPC. Each patch test followed a blood draw. Those who donated were patients with alopecia, 18 to 70 years of age, and suitable for DPC. Sequenced here: whole blood, sampled in connection with sensitization to the hapten diphenylcyclopropenone (DPC). V is TRBV18 and J is TRBJ2-1; D perhaps matches TRBD1 (6 bases). This clonotype was sampled from a woman between 18 and 30 years old with alopecia areata. Some clones in this sample may be carry-over from other donors' samples. This CDR3 reads CASSPRGRGDYNEQFF. CDR3 DNA: TGTGCCAGCTCACCACGGGGCAGGGGAGACTACAATGAGCAGTTCTTC.